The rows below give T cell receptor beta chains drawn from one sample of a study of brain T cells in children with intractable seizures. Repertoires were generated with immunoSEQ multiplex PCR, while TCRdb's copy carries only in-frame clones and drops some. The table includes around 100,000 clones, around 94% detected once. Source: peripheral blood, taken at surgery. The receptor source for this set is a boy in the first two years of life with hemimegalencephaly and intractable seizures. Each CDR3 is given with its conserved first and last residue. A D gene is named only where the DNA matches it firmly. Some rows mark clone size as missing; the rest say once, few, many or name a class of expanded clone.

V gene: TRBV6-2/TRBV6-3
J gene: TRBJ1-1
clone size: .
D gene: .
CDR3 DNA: TGTGCCAGCAGTTACCGATCAGGGCGGGGGACTGAAGCTTTCTTT
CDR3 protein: CASSYRSGRGTEAFF

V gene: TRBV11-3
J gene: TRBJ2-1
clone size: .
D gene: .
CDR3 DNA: TGTGCCAGCAGCCCGGCTAACTACAATGAGCAGTTCTTC
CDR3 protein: CASSPANYNEQFF

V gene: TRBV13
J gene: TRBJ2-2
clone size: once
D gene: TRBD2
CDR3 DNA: TGTGCCAGCAGCCAAGGCCCGACTAGCGGGAGATTAGGCACCGGGGAGCTGTTTTTT
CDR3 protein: CASSQGPTSGRLGTGELFF

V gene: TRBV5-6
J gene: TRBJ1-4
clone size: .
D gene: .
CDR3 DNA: TGTGCCAGCAATCGGGGGGTTAATGAAAAACTGTTTTTT
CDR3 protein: CASNRGVNEKLFF

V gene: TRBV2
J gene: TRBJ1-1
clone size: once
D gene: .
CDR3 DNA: TGTGCCAGCAGGGGACAGAACACTGAAGCTTTCTTT
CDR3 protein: CASRGQNTEAFF

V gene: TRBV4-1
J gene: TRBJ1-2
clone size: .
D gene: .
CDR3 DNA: TGCGCCAGCAGCGCACCGGGACAACGAGGCTATGGCTACACCTTC
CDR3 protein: CASSAPGQRGYGYTF

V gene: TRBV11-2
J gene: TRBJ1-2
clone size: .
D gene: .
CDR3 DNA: TGTGCCAGCAGCTTAGAGTGGGGACTTATACAGGGAATTGGCTACACCTTC
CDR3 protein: CASSLEWGLIQGIGYTF

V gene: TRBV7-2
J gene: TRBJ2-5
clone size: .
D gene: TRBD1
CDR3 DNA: TGTGCCAGCAGCCACGGACAGGCCATTGGGGAGACCCAGTACTTC
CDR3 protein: CASSHGQAIGETQYF

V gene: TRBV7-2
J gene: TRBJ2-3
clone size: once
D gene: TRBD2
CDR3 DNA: TGTGCCAGCAGCTTAGCGGGACTAGCATCTAGCACAGATACGCAGTATTTT
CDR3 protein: CASSLAGLASSTDTQYF

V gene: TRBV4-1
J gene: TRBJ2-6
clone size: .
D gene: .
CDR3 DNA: TGCGCCAGCAGCCAAGATATACAGGGGGGGTACTCTGGGGCCAACGTCCTGACTTTC
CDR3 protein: CASSQDIQGGYSGANVLTF

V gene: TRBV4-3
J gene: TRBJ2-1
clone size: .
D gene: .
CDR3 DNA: TGCGCCAGCCCCGACGGGGTACTCAATGAGCAGTTCTTC
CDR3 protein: CASPDGVLNEQFF

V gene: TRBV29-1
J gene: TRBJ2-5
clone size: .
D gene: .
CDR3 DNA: TGCAGCGTCGCCCGGGACAACCGGCAAGAGACCCAGTACTTC
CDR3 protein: CSVARDNRQETQYF

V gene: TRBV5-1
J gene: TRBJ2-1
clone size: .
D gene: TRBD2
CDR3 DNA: TGCGCCAGCAGCGGACTAGCGGGAGGGCCTAGGAATGAGCAGTTCTTC
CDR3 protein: CASSGLAGGPRNEQFF

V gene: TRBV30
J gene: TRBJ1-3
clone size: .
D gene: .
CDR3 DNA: TGTGCCTGGAGAGGGGGGCCTGGAAACACCATATATTTT
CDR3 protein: CAWRGGPGNTIYF

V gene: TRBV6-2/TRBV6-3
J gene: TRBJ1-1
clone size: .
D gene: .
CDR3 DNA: TGTGCCAGCAGTTATATAAGCGCGGGAGGGCCGAACACTGAAGCTTTCTTT
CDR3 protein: CASSYISAGGPNTEAFF

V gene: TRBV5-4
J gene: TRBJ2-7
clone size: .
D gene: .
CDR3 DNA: TGTGCCAGCAGCTTGGGCTACGAGCAGTACTTC
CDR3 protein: CASSLGYEQYF

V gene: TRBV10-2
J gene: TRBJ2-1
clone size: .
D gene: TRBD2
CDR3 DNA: TGCGCCAGCAGGAGTAGCGGGAGTCGGAATGAGCAGTTCTTC
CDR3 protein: CASRSSGSRNEQFF

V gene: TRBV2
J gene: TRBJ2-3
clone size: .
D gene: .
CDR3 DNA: TGTGCCAGCGGCGGAACAGGGTCGTACACAGATACGCAGTATTTT
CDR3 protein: CASGGTGSYTDTQYF

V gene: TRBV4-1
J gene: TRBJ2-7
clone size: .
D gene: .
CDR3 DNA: TGCGCCAGCAGCCTACGGACCTACTCCTACGAGCAGTACTTC
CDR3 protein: CASSLRTYSYEQYF

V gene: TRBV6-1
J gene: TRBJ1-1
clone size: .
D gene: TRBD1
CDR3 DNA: TGTGCCAGCAGTGAACAAGACAGGGTCACTGAAGCTTTCTTT
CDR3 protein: CASSEQDRVTEAFF

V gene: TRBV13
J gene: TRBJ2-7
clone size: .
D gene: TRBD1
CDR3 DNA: TGTGCCAGCAGCTCCTCGACAGGGGCCTACGAGCAGTACTTC
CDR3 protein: CASSSSTGAYEQYF

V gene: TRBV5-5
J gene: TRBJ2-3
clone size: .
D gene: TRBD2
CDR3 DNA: TGTGCCAGCAGCACCCCAGCGGGAGGGCGGACAGATACGCAGTATTTT
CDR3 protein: CASSTPAGGRTDTQYF

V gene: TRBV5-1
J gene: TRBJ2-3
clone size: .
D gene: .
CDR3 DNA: TGCGCCAGCAGCTGGACTAGCACAGATACGCAGTATTTT
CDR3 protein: CASSWTSTDTQYF

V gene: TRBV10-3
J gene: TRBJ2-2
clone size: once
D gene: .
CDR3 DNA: TGTGCCATCATGGGGGGCAGCACCGGGGAGCTGTTTTTT
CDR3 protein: CAIMGGSTGELFF

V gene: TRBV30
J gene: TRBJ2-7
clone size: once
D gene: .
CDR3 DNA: TGTGCCTGGAGGGTTAGCGGCAAGAGCGAGCAGTACTTC
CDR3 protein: CAWRVSGKSEQYF

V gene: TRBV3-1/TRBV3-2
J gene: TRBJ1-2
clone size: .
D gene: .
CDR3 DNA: TGTGCCAGCAGCCTAGTCCCGGGGCCTAACTATGGCTACACCTTC
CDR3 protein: CASSLVPGPNYGYTF

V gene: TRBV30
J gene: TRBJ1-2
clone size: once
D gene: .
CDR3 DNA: TGTGCCTGGACGTGCCTTCTAAACTATGGCTACACCTTC
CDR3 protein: CAWTCLLNYGYTF

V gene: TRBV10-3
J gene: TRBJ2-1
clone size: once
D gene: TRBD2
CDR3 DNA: TGTGCCATCAGTGAGGGGACTAGCGGGAGCAATGAGCAGTTCTTC
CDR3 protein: CAISEGTSGSNEQFF

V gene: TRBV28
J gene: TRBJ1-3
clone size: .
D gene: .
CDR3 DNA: TGTGCCAGCAGTTCATTAACAGGAGAAAAAAACACCATATATTTT
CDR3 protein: CASSSLTGEKNTIYF

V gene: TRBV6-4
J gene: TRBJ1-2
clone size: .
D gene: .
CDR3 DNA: TGTGCCAGCAGCCCACAAGGGGGGATAAACTATGGCTACACCTTC
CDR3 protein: CASSPQGGINYGYTF

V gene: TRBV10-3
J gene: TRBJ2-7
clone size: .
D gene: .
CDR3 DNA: TGTGCCATCAGTGCCCTAGTGAACGAGCAGTACTTC
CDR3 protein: CAISALVNEQYF

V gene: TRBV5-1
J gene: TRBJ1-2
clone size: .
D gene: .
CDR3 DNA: TGCGCCAGCAGCTTTGAGGGCTATGGCTACACCTTC
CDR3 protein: CASSFEGYGYTF

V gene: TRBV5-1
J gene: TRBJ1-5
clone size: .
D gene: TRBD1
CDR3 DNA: TGCGCCAGCAGCCGGACAGGGGGGAGCAATCAGCCCCAGCATTTT
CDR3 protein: CASSRTGGSNQPQHF

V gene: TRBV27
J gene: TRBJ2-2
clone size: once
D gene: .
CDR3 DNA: TGTGCCAGCAGTTTGGGGCTGGACACCGGGGAGCTGTTTTTT
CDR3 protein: CASSLGLDTGELFF

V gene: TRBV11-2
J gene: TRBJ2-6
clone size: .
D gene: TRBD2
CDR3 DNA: TGTGCCAGCAGTACTAGCGGGAGTAGCTCTGGGGCCAACGTCCTGACTTTC
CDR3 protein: CASSTSGSSSGANVLTF

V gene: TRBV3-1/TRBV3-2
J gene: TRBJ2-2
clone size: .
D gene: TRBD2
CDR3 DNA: TGTGCCAGCAGCCAAGGGACTAGCGGGATGGGGGAGCTGTTTTTT
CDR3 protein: CASSQGTSGMGELFF

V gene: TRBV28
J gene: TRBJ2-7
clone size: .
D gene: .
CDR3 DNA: TGTGCCAGCAGGGACTCCGGGGGAAGCTCCTACGAGCAGTACTTC
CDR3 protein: CASRDSGGSSYEQYF

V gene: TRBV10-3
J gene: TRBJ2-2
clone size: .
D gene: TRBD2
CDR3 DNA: TGTGCCATCTCTAGCGGGAGATCGCAGGGCACCGGGGAGCTGTTTTTT
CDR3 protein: CAISSGRSQGTGELFF

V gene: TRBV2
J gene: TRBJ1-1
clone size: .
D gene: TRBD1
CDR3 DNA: TGTGCCAGCAGTGGGGACAGGGGGTGGGTTGAAGCTTTCTTT
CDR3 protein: CASSGDRGWVEAFF

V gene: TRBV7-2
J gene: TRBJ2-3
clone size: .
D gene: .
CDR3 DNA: TGTGCCAGCAGCTACACGGCGGGTGGTAGCACAGATACGCAGTATTTT
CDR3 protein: CASSYTAGGSTDTQYF

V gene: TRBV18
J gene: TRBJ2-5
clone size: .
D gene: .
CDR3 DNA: TGTGCCAGCTTAAGGCCCCAAGAGACCCAGTACTTC
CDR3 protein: CASLRPQETQYF

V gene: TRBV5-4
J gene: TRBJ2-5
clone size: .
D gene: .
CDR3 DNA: TGTGCCAGCAGCCCACCGGGCCCAGGGGAGACCCAGTACTTC
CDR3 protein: CASSPPGPGETQYF

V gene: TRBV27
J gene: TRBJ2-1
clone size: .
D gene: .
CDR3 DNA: TGTGCCAGCAGTTTATCATCATATAGTGAGCAGTTCTTC
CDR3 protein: CASSLSSYSEQFF

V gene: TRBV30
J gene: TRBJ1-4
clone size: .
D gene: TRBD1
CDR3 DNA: TGTGCCTGGAGTGGCCGGGCAGGGGGGAATGAAAAACTGTTTTTT
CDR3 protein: CAWSGRAGGNEKLFF

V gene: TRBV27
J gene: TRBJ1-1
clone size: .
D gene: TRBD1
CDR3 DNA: TGTGCCAGCAGTTTCCCAGACAGGGGAGTTGAAGCTTTCTTT
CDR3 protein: CASSFPDRGVEAFF

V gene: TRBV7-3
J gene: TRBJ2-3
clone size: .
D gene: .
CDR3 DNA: TGTGCCAGCAGCTTAACAAACCCCGGAGGCACAGATACGCAGTATTTT
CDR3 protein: CASSLTNPGGTDTQYF

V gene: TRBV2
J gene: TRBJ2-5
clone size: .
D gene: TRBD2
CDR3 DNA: TGTGCCAGCAGTGCGCTAGCGGGGCAGGGTGGCCAGTACTTC
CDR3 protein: CASSALAGQGGQYF

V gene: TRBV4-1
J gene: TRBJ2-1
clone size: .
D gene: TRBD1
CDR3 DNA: TGCGCCAGCAGCCAAGATCTTCTTTGGGGACAGGGTTTTTACAATGAGCAGTTCTTC
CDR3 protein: CASSQDLLWGQGFYNEQFF

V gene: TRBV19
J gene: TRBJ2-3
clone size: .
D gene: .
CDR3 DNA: TGTGCCAGTAGTATAGGAGGGGCTCCCAGCGGAGATACGCAGTATTTT
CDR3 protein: CASSIGGAPSGDTQYF

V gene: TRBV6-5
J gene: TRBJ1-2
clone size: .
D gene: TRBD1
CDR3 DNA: TGTGCCAGCAGTTACTCGTCAGGGGGGGATGGCTACACCTTC
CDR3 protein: CASSYSSGGDGYTF

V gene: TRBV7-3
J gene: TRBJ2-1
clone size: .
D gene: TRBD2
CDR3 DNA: TGTGCCAGCAGCCCCCGGACTAGCGGGAGGCCCTACAATGAGCAGTTCTTC
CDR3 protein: CASSPRTSGRPYNEQFF

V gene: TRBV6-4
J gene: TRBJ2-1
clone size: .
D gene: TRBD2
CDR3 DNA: TGTGCCAGCAGCTCCCAGACTAGCGGGAGCTACAATGAGCAGTTCTTC
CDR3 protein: CASSSQTSGSYNEQFF

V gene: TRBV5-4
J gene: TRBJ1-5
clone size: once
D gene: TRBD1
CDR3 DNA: TGTGCCAGGCTACGGGACAGTAGCAATCAGCCCCAGCATTTT
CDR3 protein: CARLRDSSNQPQHF

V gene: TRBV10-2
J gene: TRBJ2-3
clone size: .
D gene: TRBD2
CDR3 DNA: TGCGCCACGACTAGCGGGAGCGGAGAAGATACGCAGTATTTT
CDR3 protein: CATTSGSGEDTQYF

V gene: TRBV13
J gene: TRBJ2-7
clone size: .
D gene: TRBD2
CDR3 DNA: TGTGCCAGCAGCCCGACCTCGCCGGGGACTAGCGGGAGGACCGATTCCTACGAGCAGTACTTC
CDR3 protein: CASSPTSPGTSGRTDSYEQYF

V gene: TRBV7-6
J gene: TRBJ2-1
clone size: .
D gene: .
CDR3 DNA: TGTGCCAGCAGCTTAACGGGACACCCATACAATGAGCAGTTCTTC
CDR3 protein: CASSLTGHPYNEQFF

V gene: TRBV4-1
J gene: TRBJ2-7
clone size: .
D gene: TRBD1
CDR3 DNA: TGCGCCAGCAGCCAAGAGTTGTGGACAGGGGTCTCCTACGAGCAGTACTTC
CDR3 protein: CASSQELWTGVSYEQYF

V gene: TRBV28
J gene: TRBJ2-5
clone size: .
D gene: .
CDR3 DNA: TGTGCCAGCAGTTTAGACAGGCAAGAGACCCAGTACTTC
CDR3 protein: CASSLDRQETQYF

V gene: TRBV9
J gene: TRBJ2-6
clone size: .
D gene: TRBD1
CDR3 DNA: TGTGCCAGCAGCTTAAGGTGGGACAGGGGTACCCTCTCTGGGGCCAACGTCCTGACTTTC
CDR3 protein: CASSLRWDRGTLSGANVLTF